Listed below are T cell receptor beta chains from one sample, sequenced in a study of vaccination effects on CD4 cells after COVID-19. This table comes from immunoSEQ multiplex PCR, and its TCRdb copy is limited to in-frame clones, with some not included. The repertoire has tens of thousands of clones, around 77% of them found once; the top ten carry about 3%. Antigens of these TCRs are unknown. The source material was CD4+ T cells from PBMCs cultured with HCoV-NL63 spike peptides, sampled before COVID-19 vaccination. The receptors here all came from a human donor who received a COVID-19 vaccine. CDR3s include the opening cysteine and the closing phenylalanine or tryptophan. A D gene is named only where the DNA matches it firmly. Clone size is stated in some rows and not others, as once, few, many or a class when expanded.

>few|TRBD1|TRBV7-2|TRBJ1-2
TGTGCCAGCAGCTTACGGACAGGGGTGAGCTATGGCTACACCTTC
CASSLRTGVSYGYTF
>.|TRBD2|TRBV27|TRBJ2-3
TGTGCCAGCACGAGCCTAGCGGGGCCCGGAGATACGCAGTATTTT
CASTSLAGPGDTQYF
>.|.|TRBV2|TRBJ1-2
TGTGCCAGCAGAGCCCGACGGTTCTATGGCTACACCTTC
CASRARRFYGYTF
>.|.|TRBV11-2|TRBJ2-3
TGTGCCAGCAATATGGGTCCTAGCACAGATACGCAGTATTTT
CASNMGPSTDTQYF
>.|TRBD1|TRBV5-1|TRBJ1-5
TGCGCCAGCAGCTTTTGGACAGGGGAGAATCAGCCCCAGCATTTT
CASSFWTGENQPQHF
>.|.|TRBV25-1|TRBJ2-1
TGTGCCAGCAGTAACTCCGGGACTTGGACCCTCGATGAGCAGTTCTTC
CASSNSGTWTLDEQFF
>few|TRBD1|TRBV6-6|TRBJ2-4
TGTGCCAGCAGTTGGACCGGGACAGGGACCCTTGGGGACTTC
CASSWTGTGTLGDF
>.|.|TRBV19|TRBJ1-5
TGTGCCAGTAGTAAGACAGCGGATCAGCCCCAGCATTTT
CASSKTADQPQHF
>.|.|TRBV3-1/TRBV3-2|TRBJ2-5
TGTGCCAGCAGCCGTTTAGCAGGGGTTGGGACCCAGTACTTC
CASSRLAGVGTQYF
>.|.|TRBV6-4|TRBJ1-1
TGTGCCAGCAGTGACTCGGGCCTCAGTCCCCATGAAGCTTTCTTT
CASSDSGLSPHEAFF
>.|.|TRBV10-1|TRBJ2-5
TGCGCCAGCAGTGAAGGGACAAACCCCCGAGAGACCCAGTACTTC
CASSEGTNPRETQYF
>.|.|TRBV28|TRBJ2-4
TGTGCCAGCAGTTTTAAGAAGGGTTCTCCCCTAGCCAAAAACATTCAGTACTTC
CASSFKKGSPLAKNIQYF
>.|TRBD2|TRBV5-4|TRBJ2-5
TGTGCCAGCAGCTCCCAGTTGAGCGGGGGCTTCCAAGAGACCCAGTACTTC
CASSSQLSGGFQETQYF
>.|.|TRBV28|TRBJ1-1
TGTGCCAGCAGTGGGGTACAAATAATCAAAGCTTTCTTT
CASSGVQIIKAFF
>.|TRBD2|TRBV24-1|TRBJ2-1
TGTGCCACCAGTGATCTAGCGGGGCAGCAGTTCTTC
CATSDLAGQQFF
>.|TRBD1|TRBV3-1/TRBV3-2|TRBJ1-1
TGTGCCAGCAGCCCCTCGGACAGGGACACTGAAGCTTTCTTT
CASSPSDRDTEAFF
>.|TRBD1|TRBV7-9|TRBJ1-1
TGTGCCAGCAGTGGACAGGGGTATTTGGGGAACACTGAAGCTTTCTTT
CASSGQGYLGNTEAFF
>.|.|TRBV6-2/TRBV6-3|TRBJ2-5
TGTGCCAGCAGTTATGGGGCTACTTTCCAAGAGACCCAGTACTTC
CASSYGATFQETQYF
>few|.|TRBV5-1|TRBJ2-1
TGCGCCAGCAGCTTGACAGGTTTGGGGGATGAGCAGTTCTTC
CASSLTGLGDEQFF
>.|TRBD1|TRBV9|TRBJ1-6
TGTGCCAGCAGCGGTGAGGGGGCTGACGGTTCACCCCTCCACTTT
CASSGEGADGSPLHF